This passage covers 3 T cell receptor beta chains from one sample sequenced in a study of blood T cell repertoires in COVID-19. Sequencing was performed with immunoSEQ multiplex PCR; in TCRdb, only in-frame clones are kept and a portion is missing. The data show roughly 120,000 clones, about 85% seen once. The specimen sequenced was peripheral blood. The receptors come from a woman in her sixties with COVID-19, enrolled during active disease.

This clone was seen a handful of times. The chain's CDR3 is CASSPLGTSGGRDEQFF. The CDR3 nucleotides are TGTGCCAGTAGTCCTCTTGGGACTAGCGGGGGACGGGATGAGCAGTTCTTC. This rearrangement joins TRBV19 to TRBJ2-1; 14 bases match TRBD2. V was pared by 5 bases and J by 8 bases, with 11 bases of the junction left unmatched. CDR3 length: 17 amino acids. Per the germline V gene, CDR1 is LNHDA and CDR2 is SQIVND (reference sequence).

The chain is built from TRBV5-3 and TRBJ1-2, with D tentatively TRBD1 (6 bases). TRBV5-3 is an open reading frame whose function is uncertain. Trimming removed 3 bases from V and 3 bases from J, with 12 bases in between. CDR3 length equals 14 residues. The CDR3 DNA reads as TGTGCCAGAAGCTGGAACCCAGGGGACTATGGCTACACCTTC. This codes for CARSWNPGDYGYTF.

Remarks on this clone: Additional DNA sequences in this sample encode the identical CDR3. The CDR3 here is CASSPRTGFGYTF. In nucleotides, the CDR3 is TGTGCCAGCAGCCCGCGGACAGGGTTCGGCTACACCTTC. This rearrangement joins TRBV14 to TRBJ1-2; 8 nucleotides line up with TRBD1. The length of the CDR3 is 13 residues. Losses at the gene ends were 4 bases for V and 8 bases for J; bases not matched to a gene: 6. Germline CDR1 SGHDN, CDR2 FVKESK.